Reported below is one T cell receptor (beta chain). The record originates from a study of blood T cell repertoires in COVID-19. Overall study: Samples came from the United States, Italy and Spain, spanning acute and convalescent COVID-19. PBMCs, B-cell-depleted T cells, or T cells were the source of the cDNA or gDNA that made up the material.

This CDR3 contains 14 residues. Germline V gives CDR1 SGHNT, CDR2 YENEEA. Trimming removed 5 bases at V and 2 bases at J, with 13 bases between. Original processing methods: Amplification from reference gene primers served as the basis for estimated nucleated cell counts. Only in-frame clones appear in the TCRdb table, and some are missing; sequencing was by immunoSEQ multiplex PCR. D and trimming were read from the DNA, whereas the V and J calls and clone size are those reported in that table. The repertoire holds 150,000 to 200,000 clones, roughly 80% seen once, with around 3% in the top ten. The origin of this receptor is a man aged 65-85 years with acute or convalescent COVID-19. The sequencing sample was made of peripheral blood. V is TRBV11-3 and J is TRBJ2-7, with no clear D. The CDR3: CASSVGPSPYEQYF. The CDR3 DNA sequence: TGTGCCAGCAGCGTCGGTCCTAGTCCCTACGAGCAGTACTTC.